This TCR beta chain stems from a study of glioma-infiltrating T cells. General study points: Gliomas, especially low-grade, showed above-expected tissue-blood divergence; non-neoplastic patients showed below. Tissue and blood shared very few CDR3 sequences.

TCR alpha and beta CDR3 regions were amplified from RNA using iRepertoire nested multiplex PCR. Input was about 95-400 ng of tissue mRNA or PBMC total RNA. TCRdb ran MiXCR on the multiplex PCR reads and lists one entry per CDR3 protein. The sample contains 150,000 to 200,000 distinct CDR3 sequences, approximately 40% of which appear only once. The table lists this clonotype with a few counts. Its specificity is not known. The ends were cut back, 11 bases at V and 0 bases at J, with 32 bases in the middle. From germline, CDR1 is SNHLY and CDR2 FYNNEI. This CDR3 region has 20 residues. V is TRBV2 and J is TRBJ2-1; D possibly corresponds to TRBD1 (8 bases). Sample: glioma tissue, nonneoplastic brain tissue, or PBMCs (not recorded which). This receptor was obtained from a human donor with low-grade glioma or glioblastoma, undergoing nonglioma brain surgery, or in good health (not recorded which). The CDR3 protein is CASRGQGGPSGRNSYNEQFF. The CDR3 DNA follows: TGTGCCTCCCGAGGACAGGGAGGTCCTAGCGGCAGAAACTCCTACAATGAGCAGTTCTTC.